The rows below give T cell receptor beta chains drawn from one sample of a study of blood T cell repertoires in COVID-19. Sequenced by immunoSEQ multiplex PCR; TCRdb stores in-frame clones only, minus some. The top ten clones hold roughly 12% of a sample with roughly 75,000 clones, roughly 80% of them seen once. The sequencing sample was made of peripheral blood. All receptors derive from a man aged 45 to 65 with COVID-19, enrolled during active disease. CDR3s include the opening cysteine and the closing phenylalanine or tryptophan. The D gene is left open where the match is weak. Some rows mark clone size as missing; the rest say once, few, many or name a class of expanded clone.

CDR3,DNA,D,J,size,V
CAISELGQGAFEQYF,TGTGCCATCAGTGAACTAGGGCAGGGGGCATTCGAGCAGTACTTC,TRBD1,TRBJ2-7,.,TRBV10-3
CASSQEQGLTLSYEQYF,TGCGCCAGCAGCCAGGAGCAGGGGCTTACGTTATCCTACGAGCAGTACTTC,.,TRBJ2-7,.,TRBV4-1
CASSYTMAGAPNTQYF,TGTGCCAGCAGTTACACGATGGCGGGAGCCCCGAATACGCAGTATTTT,TRBD2,TRBJ2-3,.,TRBV6-2/TRBV6-3
CASSPGTVTANYGYTF,TGTGCCAGCAGTCCTGGGACAGTAACAGCTAACTATGGCTACACCTTC,TRBD1,TRBJ1-2,.,TRBV28
CASRVAGAGEQYF,TGTGCCAGCAGGGTTGCGGGAGCGGGCGAGCAGTACTTC,TRBD2,TRBJ2-7,many,TRBV27
CAWSKGQGIGETQYF,TGTGCCTGGAGTAAGGGACAGGGGATTGGAGAGACCCAGTACTTC,TRBD1,TRBJ2-5,.,TRBV30
CASSSRLHRGPYEQYF,TGTGCCAGCAGCTCCAGACTACATAGAGGTCCCTACGAGCAGTACTTC,.,TRBJ2-7,.,TRBV13
CATSYDRGSTREQYF,TGTGCCACCAGTTATGACAGGGGGAGTACTCGGGAGCAGTACTTC,TRBD1,TRBJ2-7,.,TRBV15
CASSDIDTQYF,TGTGCCAGCAGTGACATAGATACGCAGTATTTT,.,TRBJ2-3,.,TRBV25-1
CASSKAGVGYNEQFF,TGTGCCAGCAGTAAAGCGGGAGTCGGTTACAATGAGCAGTTCTTC,TRBD2,TRBJ2-1,.,TRBV6-1
CASSGGITGDERDEQYF,TGCGCCAGCAGCGGAGGTATTACAGGGGATGAACGGGACGAGCAGTACTTC,TRBD1,TRBJ2-7,once,TRBV5-1
CASSRDSSTGYTF,TGTGCCAGCAGCCGCGACTCATCTACTGGCTACACCTTC,.,TRBJ1-2,once,TRBV7-9
CATLGTSGRSDTQYF,TGTGCCACCCTGGGGACTAGCGGGAGGAGTGATACGCAGTATTTT,TRBD2,TRBJ2-3,.,TRBV19
CASSQTSYEQFF,TGTGCCAGCAGCCAGACTAGCTATGAGCAGTTCTTC,TRBD2,TRBJ2-1,once,TRBV7-2
CASSQDQLYTDTQYF,TGTGCCAGCAGCCAAGATCAACTATACACAGATACGCAGTATTTT,.,TRBJ2-3,.,TRBV4-2
CAKAGPPVSYEQYF,TGTGCCAAGGCGGGCCCGCCGGTCTCCTACGAGCAGTACTTC,.,TRBJ2-7,.,TRBV27
CASSLGGLAGFREFF,TGTGCCAGCAGCTTAGGGGGACTAGCGGGATTTCGGGAGTTCTTC,TRBD2,TRBJ2-1,.,TRBV13
CATSAPGLQNEQFF,TGTGCCACCAGTGCACCGGGACTTCAGAATGAGCAGTTCTTC,.,TRBJ2-1,.,TRBV24-1
CASSTTGVVTEKLFF,TGTGCCAGTAGTACCACAGGGGTGGTAACGGAAAAACTGTTTTTT,TRBD1,TRBJ1-4,.,TRBV19
CASSIGTGGFINYGYTF,TGTGCCAGTAGTATCGGAACAGGGGGATTTATCAACTATGGCTACACCTTC,TRBD1,TRBJ1-2,.,TRBV19
CASSGQGRKDTEAFF,TGTGCCAGCAGTGGACAGGGGAGAAAGGACACTGAAGCTTTCTTT,TRBD1,TRBJ1-1,.,TRBV6-6
CASSIQPSSGRVLRSSYNEQFF,TGTGCCAGTAGTATCCAGCCGAGTAGCGGGAGGGTCCTAAGGAGCTCCTACAATGAGCAGTTCTTC,TRBD2,TRBJ2-1,.,TRBV19
CASSPKTVNTGELFF,TGTGCCAGCTCACCAAAGACAGTAAACACCGGGGAGCTGTTTTTT,.,TRBJ2-2,.,TRBV18
CSVQRQRSGYTF,TGCAGCGTTCAGCGGCAGAGGAGCGGCTACACCTTC,.,TRBJ1-2,.,TRBV29-1
CASSYSGAGNTEAFF,TGTGCCAGCAGTTACTCGGGGGCGGGGAACACTGAAGCTTTCTTT,.,TRBJ1-1,.,TRBV6-5
CASSFEKLAGFSEQYF,TGTGCCAGCAGCTTCGAAAAACTAGCGGGATTCTCCGAGCAGTACTTC,TRBD2,TRBJ2-7,.,TRBV7-9
CASSMDRGTEAFF,TGTGCCAGCAGCATGGACAGGGGGACTGAAGCTTTCTTT,TRBD1,TRBJ1-1,once,TRBV5-4
CASSQAGQDYEQYF,TGTGCCAGCAGCCAAGCCGGACAGGACTACGAGCAGTACTTC,TRBD1,TRBJ2-7,few,TRBV3-1/TRBV3-2
CAISGTGSTSGPSYNEQFF,TGTGCCATCAGTGGGACAGGTTCTACTAGCGGACCTTCCTACAATGAGCAGTTCTTC,.,TRBJ2-1,.,TRBV10-3
CASSQDRGTEAFF,TGTGCCAGCAGTCAGGACAGGGGCACTGAAGCTTTCTTT,TRBD1,TRBJ1-1,.,TRBV6-1
CASSLVEGARGYTF,TGTGCCAGCAGCTTGGTTGAGGGGGCGCGGGGCTACACCTTC,TRBD1,TRBJ1-2,.,TRBV5-6
CASSVVGEPKAFF,TGTGCCAGCAGCGTAGTAGGAGAGCCGAAAGCTTTCTTT,.,TRBJ1-1,.,TRBV9
CASSRGLALQETQYF,TGTGCCAGCAGCCGGGGACTAGCGCTCCAAGAGACCCAGTACTTC,TRBD2,TRBJ2-5,.,TRBV11-2
CATSERPDSGNTIYF,TGTGCCACCAGCGAGCGGCCGGACTCTGGAAACACCATATATTTT,.,TRBJ1-3,.,TRBV15
CASSLQGTDYGYTF,TGTGCCAGCAGCCTACAGGGGACGGACTATGGCTACACCTTC,TRBD1,TRBJ1-2,few,TRBV6-5
CASSEISGRNVETQYF,TGTGCCAGCAGTGAAATTAGCGGGAGAAATGTGGAGACCCAGTACTTC,TRBD2,TRBJ2-5,.,TRBV6-1
CASSQVAKSLSGNTIYF,TGCGCCAGCAGCCAAGTAGCGAAAAGCCTCTCTGGAAACACCATATATTTT,.,TRBJ1-3,.,TRBV4-1
CASSPSGTGGANEKLFF,TGCGCCAGCAGCCCCTCCGGGACAGGGGGGGCTAATGAAAAACTGTTTTTT,TRBD1,TRBJ1-4,once,TRBV4-1
CAIRRLDSYEQYF,TGTGCCATCAGGCGACTAGACTCCTACGAGCAGTACTTC,.,TRBJ2-7,.,TRBV6-5
CASSQGLADSSYNEQFF,TGTGCCAGCAGTCAGGGACTAGCGGATAGCTCCTACAATGAGCAGTTCTTC,TRBD2,TRBJ2-1,.,TRBV27
CASSSGRTSGELFF,TGTGCCAGCAGTTCCGGCCGGACTAGCGGGGAGCTGTTTTTT,TRBD2,TRBJ2-2,few,TRBV6-2/TRBV6-3
CASSVATGELFF,TGTGCCAGCAGTGTAGCCACCGGGGAGCTGTTTTTT,.,TRBJ2-2,.,TRBV28
CAGTGLGPNTGELFF,TGTGCCGGAACAGGGCTCGGGCCGAACACCGGGGAGCTGTTTTTT,.,TRBJ2-2,.,TRBV2
CASSPRRGGENTIYF,TGTGCCAGCAGCCCCCGGCGCGGGGGCGAAAACACCATATATTTT,.,TRBJ1-3,few,TRBV4-2